Below, 28 T cell receptor beta chains from the same sample are listed, as sequenced in a study of cytomegalovirus exposure and HLA in healthy donors. PCR employed 60 Vbeta and 13 Jbeta primers. The method was immunoSEQ multiplex PCR; TCRdb's version includes in-frame clones alone and lacks a portion of them. The sample contains tens of thousands of clones, 7.5% to 8.5% of which appear only once. Sequenced material: PBMCs. Receptor source: a man aged 45-65 years in good health and CMV-seronegative.

Only a few counts were recorded for this clone. The chain employs TRBV5-8 and TRBJ1-5; D is unclear. The CDR3 is 12 residues long. Between the trimmed V and J ends, which lost 4 bases and 4 bases, there was a span of 6 bases. Germline V lookup: CDR1 SGHTS, CDR2 YDEGEE. The CDR3 loop is CASSIFNQPQHF. As DNA, the CDR3 is TGTGCCAGCAGCATATTTAATCAGCCCCAGCATTTT.

The chain joins TRBV6-6 to TRBJ2-2; tentative D call: TRBD1 (7 bases). Germline CDR1 MNHNY, CDR2 SVGAGI (reference sequence). V gave up 7 bases and J gave up 7 bases, with 16 bases separating them. The length of the CDR3 is 14 residues. CDR3 nucleotides: TGTGCCAGCATCCCCACGGGGGACAGCGGGGAGCTGTTTTTT. Protein product: CASIPTGDSGELFF.

The chain combines TRBV19 with TRBJ2-2; D is uncertain. The V end lost 3 bases, the J end lost 5 bases, and 4 bases lay between the germline ends. Germline-derived CDR1 and CDR2 are LNHDA and SQIVND (reference sequence). The CDR3 spans 12 residues. CDR3 amino acids: CASSIPTGELFF. Written as DNA, the CDR3 is TGTGCCAGTAGTATCCCAACCGGGGAGCTGTTTTTT.

The chain carries TRBV7-9 and TRBJ1-6; unclear D gene. Trimming left V 2 bases short and J 7 bases short, with 18 bases between. Germline-derived CDR1 and CDR2 are SEHNR and FQNEAQ (reference sequence). The CDR3 runs 17 residues. In DNA form, the CDR3 reads TGTGCCAGCAGCTTACCGCGAGGGAAACTTAGCAATTCACCCCTCCACTTT. The encoded protein is CASSLPRGKLSNSPLHF.

This clone showed up just a few times. The chain joins TRBV7-2 to TRBJ1-1; D perhaps matches TRBD1 (5 bases). The CDR3 covers 14 residues. Trimming left V 8 bases short and J 2 bases short, with 15 bases between. Germline V gene lookup returns CDR1 SGHTA and CDR2 FQGNSA. The CDR3 DNA follows: TGTGCCAGCGGTGTGGGGGGAGTCAACACTGAAGCTTTCTTT. It translates to CASGVGGVNTEAFF.

This sequence joins TRBV7-6 and TRBJ2-7; 12 nucleotides line up with TRBD2. The CDR3 covers 16 residues. Germline assignment: CDR1 SGHVS and CDR2 FNYEAQ. Germline trimming cut 3 bases from V and 1 base from J; bases unmatched to any gene: 4. CDR3 loop: CASSFGLAGSSYEQYF. In DNA, the CDR3 is TGTGCCAGCAGCTTCGGACTAGCGGGGAGTTCCTACGAGCAGTACTTC.

V usage is TRBV7-6 and J usage is TRBJ1-1; no definite D call. The CDR3 extends over 13 amino acids. Germline V gene lookup returns CDR1 SGHVS and CDR2 FNYEAQ. Deletions cut 6 bases from V and 1 base from J, with 9 bases between. For the CDR3, the DNA is TGTGCCAGCAGAGCACAGCCGAACACTGAAGCTTTCTTT. It specifies CASRAQPNTEAFF. The whole variable domain, remainder taken from reference TRBV7-6 and TRBJ1-1, is GAGVSQSPRYKVTKRGQDVALRCDPISGHVSLYWYRQALGQGPEFLTYFNYEAQQDKSGLPNDRFSAERPEGSISTLTIQRTEQRDSAMYRCASRAQPNTEAFFGQGTRLTVV.

The chain joins TRBV7-3 to TRBJ2-1, with a weak D call TRBD2 (6 bases). Trimming pared 2 bases from V and 6 bases from J, leaving 14 bases between. CDR3 size: 15 residues. Per germline, CDR1 SGHTA and CDR2 FQGTGA. The CDR3, as DNA: TGTGCCAGCAGCTTAGCCGGGACTCAACCCAATGAGCAGTTCTTC. It translates to CASSLAGTQPNEQFF.

The sample holds a few counts of this clone. This chain joins TRBV18 and TRBJ1-4; TRBD1 aligns across 9 bases. CDR3 length equals 17 residues. Per germline, CDR1 KGHSH and CDR2 LQKENI. The trim removed 2 bases at V and 4 bases at J, leaving 8 bases unmatched. The CDR3 here is CASSPVIGTGLNEKLFF. CDR3 DNA sequence: TGTGCCAGCTCACCAGTTATCGGGACAGGGCTTAATGAAAAACTGTTTTTT.

DNA for the CDR3: TGCGCCAGCAGCGACAGGTTCCGGGCCACTGAAGCTTTCTTT. It codes for CASSDRFRATEAFF. The chain couples TRBV10-2 to TRBJ1-1, with D possibly matching TRBD1 (6 bases). The V end lost 6 bases, the J end lost 4 bases, and 15 bases lay between the germline ends. Germline-derived CDR1 and CDR2 are WSHSY and SAAADI. The CDR3 is 14 residues long.

This clone was detected a few times. As DNA, the CDR3 is TGTGCCAGCTCACCATTCACCGGGACTAGCGGGAACGATGAGCAGTTCTTC. Translation: CASSPFTGTSGNDEQFF. The chain recombines TRBV18 with TRBJ2-1, with 13 bases identical to TRBD2. The CDR3 is 17 residues long. The germline V gene has CDR1 KGHSH and CDR2 LQKENI. V shed 2 bases, J shed 8 bases, and the junction held 9 bases outside the gene matches.

The chain joins TRBV6-1 to TRBJ2-7; 9 bases line up with TRBD2. Germline V gives CDR1 MNHNS, CDR2 SASEGT. The CDR3 extends over 15 amino acids. The V and J ends lost 5 bases and 0 bases, in that order; junction bases with no gene match: 5. CDR3 region: CASSPLSGGSYEQYF. The DNA of the CDR3 is TGTGCCAGCAGTCCGCTTAGCGGGGGCTCCTACGAGCAGTACTTC.

This clone was recorded a few times. The genes are TRBV7-8 and TRBJ1-1; tentative D call: TRBD1 (5 bases). Per the germline V gene, CDR1 is SGHVS and CDR2 is FQNEAQ. CDR3 size: 14 residues. Deletions cut 7 bases from V and 6 bases from J, with 18 bases between. The CDR3 spells CASTQVSDVAEAFF. Written as DNA, the CDR3 is TGTGCCAGCACACAGGTTTCTGATGTCGCTGAAGCTTTCTTT.

This clone showed up many times. This chain joins TRBV25-1 and TRBJ2-3; D is ambiguous. In germline, CDR1 is MGHDK, CDR2 SYGVNS. V was shortened by 2 bases and J by 4 bases, with 19 bases between the two germline ends. This CDR3 is 17 amino acids long. CDR3 region: CASSEKAAQAIADTQYF. The CDR3 DNA is TGTGCCAGCAGTGAAAAGGCGGCCCAAGCCATAGCAGATACGCAGTATTTT.

The V gene is TRBV6-5, the J gene TRBJ2-7; the D is unclear. The CDR3 consists of 14 residues. Trimming cost V 4 bases and J 3 bases, with 13 bases left between them. Germline loops: CDR1 MNHEY, CDR2 SVGAGI. CDR3 protein: CASSSSARSYEQYF. CDR3 bases: TGTGCCAGCAGTTCCTCCGCTAGGAGCTACGAGCAGTACTTC.

The chain's CDR3 is CASSLGRREISYNEQFF. The CDR3 nucleotides read TGTGCCAGCAGCCTCGGCAGGCGGGAGATATCCTACAATGAGCAGTTCTTC. The chain joins TRBV11-2 to TRBJ2-1; 7 positions match TRBD2. CDR1 is SGHAT and CDR2 is FQNNGV in the germline V gene. This CDR3 is built from 17 residues. Trimming cost V 5 bases and J 1 base; bases outside gene matches: 11.

This chain uses TRBV7-8 with TRBJ2-5; TRBD2 matches 11 bases. The CDR3 consists of 17 residues. V was clipped by 1 base and J by 1 base; unmatched bases: 5. Germline V CDR1 and CDR2: SGHVS, FQNEAQ. CDR3 in amino acids: CASSLGGTSGTQETQYF. CDR3 nucleotides: TGTGCCAGCAGCTTAGGTGGGACTAGCGGAACCCAAGAGACCCAGTACTTC.

This chain links TRBV13 with TRBJ1-1; D gene uncertain. CDR3 length: 15 residues. Trimming stripped 0 bases from V and 1 base from J, with 9 bases between. Germline V gene sequence: CDR1 PRHDT, CDR2 FYEKMQ (reference sequence). The CDR3, as DNA: TGTGCCAGCAGCTTAGGGTCATCCCAGAACACTGAAGCTTTCTTT. Encoded protein: CASSLGSSQNTEAFF.

This clone was detected a few times. The chain recombines TRBV11-2 with TRBJ2-7, with D maybe TRBD2 (5 bases). The CDR3 is 16 residues long. V gave up 0 bases and J gave up 4 bases, with 16 bases separating them. Germline-derived CDR1 and CDR2 are SGHAT and FQNNGV. For the CDR3, the DNA is TGTGCCAGCAGCTTAGACATTGACGAGCTAGCTTACGAGCAGTACTTC. Translation gives CASSLDIDELAYEQYF.

CDR3 sequence (DNA): TGTGCCAGCAGCTTAGACAGGGGGAACGAGCAGTACTTC. It yields the protein CASSLDRGNEQYF. The chain carries TRBV5-8 and TRBJ2-7; 9 positions agree with TRBD1. The CDR3 has 13 amino acids. Germline-derived CDR1 and CDR2 are SGHTS and YDEGEE. The J segment lost 5 bases and the V segment lost 2 bases, leaving 2 bases of the junction unmatched.

This clone was counted a few times. The chain couples TRBV13 to TRBJ2-4; TRBD1 aligns across 8 bases. Trimming removed 4 bases from V and 5 bases from J; junction bases left unmatched: 7. The CDR3 runs 15 residues. Germline V lookup: CDR1 PRHDT, CDR2 FYEKMQ (reference sequence). In DNA, the CDR3 is TGTGCCAGCAGCTCCCTGGACAGGGCCGAAAACATTCAGTACTTC. It is translated as CASSSLDRAENIQYF. Based on the CDR3 plus reference TRBV13 and TRBJ2-4, the full variable domain is AAGVIQSPRHLIKEKRETATLKCYPIPRHDTVYWYQQGPGQDPQFLISFYEKMQSDKGSIPDRFSAQQFSDYHSELNMSSLELGDSALYFCASSSLDRAENIQYFGAGTRLSVL.

This rearrangement joins TRBV13 to TRBJ2-5, with 8 bases aligning to TRBD2. The CDR3 is 16 residues long. Germline V gene sequence: CDR1 PRHDT, CDR2 FYEKMQ (reference sequence). V was clipped by 4 bases and J by 2 bases; unmatched bases: 9. DNA for the CDR3: TGTGCCAGCAGCTCGTCCGGGACTAGAGAACAAGAGACCCAGTACTTC. Protein sequence: CASSSSGTREQETQYF. Full variable domain (remainder filled in from reference TRBV13 and TRBJ2-5): AAGVIQSPRHLIKEKRETATLKCYPIPRHDTVYWYQQGPGQDPQFLISFYEKMQSDKGSIPDRFSAQQFSDYHSELNMSSLELGDSALYFCASSSSGTREQETQYFGPGTRLLVL.

The chain is built from TRBV20-1 and TRBJ2-7; D is possibly TRBD1 (6 bases). CDR1 DFQATT and CDR2 SNEGSKA come from the germline V gene (reference sequence). V was shortened by 3 bases and J by 7 bases, with 10 bases between the two germline ends. There are 11 residues in the CDR3. Here the CDR3 DNA reads TGCAGTGCTAGGAAACAGGGAGAGCAGTACTTC. This translates into CSARKQGEQYF.

This chain connects TRBV6-5 to TRBJ2-5; TRBD1 agrees at 7 bases. Judging by the DNA end, TRBJ2-7 fits better; the J call may be wrong. The CDR3 has 15 amino acids. CDR1 and CDR2 from the germline V gene are MNHEY and SVGAGI. CDR3 bases: TGTGCCAGCAGTTACTCGAGCAGGGGGACCTACGAGCAGTACTTC. Its translation: CASSYSSRGTYEQYF.

The rearrangement uses TRBV27 and TRBJ2-6; 10 bases agree with TRBD2. Unmatched junction bases numbered 8, after V lost 5 bases and J lost 1 base. Germline CDR1 reads MNHEY; CDR2 reads SMNVEV (reference sequence). The CDR3 loop spans 18 amino acids. The CDR3 reads CASSPLAGAVSGANVLTF. In nucleotides, the CDR3 is TGTGCCAGCAGTCCTCTAGCGGGGGCTGTGTCTGGGGCCAACGTCCTGACTTTC. Combining the CDR3 with reference TRBV27 and TRBJ2-6 gives the whole variable domain EAQVTQNPRYLITVTGKKLTVTCSQNMNHEYMSWYRQDPGLGLRQIYYSMNVEVTDKGDVPEGYKVSRKEKRNFPLILESPSPNQTSLYFCASSPLAGAVSGANVLTFGAGSRLTVL.

In its sample, this clone was seen a few times. The chain is built from TRBV19 and TRBJ1-5; D uncertain. The length of the CDR3 is 16 residues. Germline V gene lookup returns CDR1 LNHDA and CDR2 SQIVND (reference sequence). Trimming took 3 bases from V and 4 from J, leaving 16 bases between them. CDR3 in DNA: TGTGCCAGTAGTATTTCAGAATTCTTTCAAAATCAGCCCCAGCATTTT. Translation gives CASSISEFFQNQPQHF.

This clone was picked up a small number of times. The V call is TRBV11-3, the J call TRBJ2-2, with 9 bases lining up with TRBD2. V was pared by 5 bases and J by 5 bases, with 6 bases of the junction left unmatched. The germline V gene encodes CDR1 SGHNT and CDR2 YENEEA. CDR3 length equals 15 residues. CDR3 amino acids: CASSRSGGPTGELFF. The CDR3 DNA is TGTGCCAGCAGCCGTAGCGGGGGCCCTACCGGGGAGCTGTTTTTT. The complete variable domain, with remaining parts taken from reference TRBV11-3 and TRBJ2-2, reads EAGVVQSPRYKIIEKKQPVAFWCNPISGHNTLYWYLQNLGQGPELLIRYENEEAVDDSQLPKDRFSAERLKGVDSTLKIQPAELGDSAVYLCASSRSGGPTGELFFGEGSRLTVL.

The chain has TRBV30 and TRBJ1-2; no definite D call. The CDR3 loop spans 13 amino acids. The germline gives CDR1 GTSNPN, CDR2 SVGIG (reference sequence). Trimming removed 4 bases at V and 0 bases at J, with 9 bases between. The CDR3 coding sequence is TGTGCCTGGACCTATCCCCCTAACTATGGCTACACCTTC. Protein: CAWTYPPNYGYTF.